Listed below are T cell receptor beta chains from one sample, sequenced in a study of Ad26.COV2.S vaccination and SARS-CoV-2 variants. TCRdb keeps only in-frame clones here, not all; method: immunoSEQ multiplex PCR. The table shows more than 300,000 clones, with 85% to 90% occurring only once. The sequences come from peripheral blood, collected in a trial of Ad26.COV2.S vaccine versus placebo. These receptors came from a person aged 18-60 years who received the Ad26.COV2.S COVID-19 vaccine or a placebo. Both conserved end residues are part of each CDR3. A D gene is named only where the DNA matches it firmly. For some rows the clone size is stated as once, few or many, or as a class when expanded; others skip it.

d_gene: TRBD1
j_gene: TRBJ1-5
v_gene: TRBV7-2
abundance: .
CDR3aa: CASSLNRGSNQPQHF
CDR3nt: TGTGCCAGCAGCCTAAACAGGGGTAGCAATCAGCCCCAGCATTTT

d_gene: .
j_gene: TRBJ2-7
v_gene: TRBV19
abundance: .
CDR3aa: CASSISRTKATYEQYF
CDR3nt: TGTGCCAGTAGTATATCACGGACTAAAGCGACCTACGAGCAGTACTTC

d_gene: .
j_gene: TRBJ1-2
v_gene: TRBV25-1
abundance: few
CDR3aa: CASRQNYGYTF
CDR3nt: TGTGCCAGCAGACAGAACTATGGCTACACCTTC

d_gene: .
j_gene: TRBJ1-3
v_gene: TRBV7-9
abundance: few
CDR3aa: CASSPGSGNTIYF
CDR3nt: TGTGCCAGCAGTCCCGGCTCTGGAAACACCATATATTTT

d_gene: .
j_gene: TRBJ1-2
v_gene: TRBV11-3
abundance: .
CDR3aa: CASIPNYGYTF
CDR3nt: TGTGCCAGCATACCGAACTATGGCTACACCTTC

d_gene: .
j_gene: TRBJ2-1
v_gene: TRBV18
abundance: .
CDR3aa: CASSPRPGDEQFF
CDR3nt: TGTGCCAGCTCACCACGGCCTGGGGATGAGCAGTTCTTC

d_gene: .
j_gene: TRBJ1-1
v_gene: TRBV5-8
abundance: .
CDR3aa: CASSKDGPEAFF
CDR3nt: TGTGCCAGCAGCAAGGACGGACCTGAAGCTTTCTTT

d_gene: TRBD2
j_gene: TRBJ2-3
v_gene: TRBV5-1
abundance: once
CDR3aa: CASSLGLAGRSSTDTQYF
CDR3nt: TGCGCCAGCAGCTTGGGGCTAGCGGGGAGGTCCTCCACAGATACGCAGTATTTT

d_gene: .
j_gene: TRBJ2-1
v_gene: TRBV11-2
abundance: .
CDR3aa: CASTKNWIAEGKVEQFF
CDR3nt: TGTGCCAGCACCAAGAATTGGATAGCGGAGGGGAAGGTTGAGCAGTTCTTC

d_gene: TRBD1
j_gene: TRBJ2-7
v_gene: TRBV6-6
abundance: .
CDR3aa: CASSPTGVLSYEQYF
CDR3nt: TGTGCCAGCAGTCCTACAGGGGTCCTCTCCTACGAGCAGTACTTC

d_gene: .
j_gene: TRBJ2-3
v_gene: TRBV12-5
abundance: .
CDR3aa: CASGLGRTTDTQYF
CDR3nt: TGTGCTAGTGGTTTGGGACGGACTACAGATACGCAGTATTTT

d_gene: .
j_gene: TRBJ1-1
v_gene: TRBV18
abundance: .
CDR3aa: CASSMTDSMNTEAFF
CDR3nt: TGTGCCAGCTCAATGACGGACAGCATGAACACTGAAGCTTTCTTT

d_gene: .
j_gene: TRBJ1-1
v_gene: TRBV30
abundance: .
CDR3aa: CAWSWDGYTEAFF
CDR3nt: TGTGCCTGGAGCTGGGACGGATACACTGAAGCTTTCTTT

d_gene: TRBD1
j_gene: TRBJ2-3
v_gene: TRBV14
abundance: .
CDR3aa: CASSQPGTGKADTQYF
CDR3nt: TGTGCCAGCAGCCAGCCCGGGACAGGGAAGGCAGATACGCAGTATTTT

d_gene: .
j_gene: TRBJ1-5
v_gene: TRBV4-2
abundance: .
CDR3aa: CASSQELGGVSNQPQHF
CDR3nt: TGTGCCAGCAGCCAAGAGCTGGGGGGGGTGAGCAATCAGCCCCAGCATTTT

d_gene: .
j_gene: TRBJ2-4
v_gene: TRBV15
abundance: .
CDR3aa: CATSKRSTKDIQYF
CDR3nt: TGTGCCACTAGCAAGAGATCTACCAAGGACATTCAGTACTTC

d_gene: TRBD1
j_gene: TRBJ1-1
v_gene: TRBV7-2
abundance: .
CDR3aa: CASSTNRGDTEAFF
CDR3nt: TGTGCCAGCAGCACAAACAGGGGCGACACTGAAGCTTTCTTT

d_gene: TRBD1
j_gene: TRBJ1-1
v_gene: TRBV18
abundance: few
CDR3aa: CASSRQGARARNTEAFF
CDR3nt: TGTGCCAGCTCAAGACAGGGGGCGCGGGCGCGGAACACTGAAGCTTTCTTT

d_gene: TRBD1
j_gene: TRBJ1-2
v_gene: TRBV18
abundance: .
CDR3aa: CASSGQGGYTF
CDR3nt: TGTGCCAGCTCAGGACAGGGTGGCTACACCTTC

d_gene: .
j_gene: TRBJ2-2
v_gene: TRBV3-1/TRBV3-2
abundance: .
CDR3aa: CASRAGTQPGTGELFF
CDR3nt: TGTGCCAGCAGGGCAGGGACTCAACCCGGGACCGGGGAGCTGTTTTTT

d_gene: .
j_gene: TRBJ1-3
v_gene: TRBV7-2
abundance: .
CDR3aa: CASSSASGNTIYF
CDR3nt: TGTGCCAGCAGCTCAGCTAGTGGAAACACCATATATTTT

d_gene: .
j_gene: TRBJ1-2
v_gene: TRBV6-2/TRBV6-3
abundance: .
CDR3aa: CASSYPKGDSAYGYTF
CDR3nt: TGTGCCAGCAGTTACCCGAAGGGAGACTCTGCTTATGGCTACACCTTC

d_gene: TRBD1
j_gene: TRBJ2-1
v_gene: TRBV5-1
abundance: .
CDR3aa: CASSRDRVDVDEQFF
CDR3nt: TGCGCCAGCAGCCGGGACAGGGTTGATGTGGATGAGCAGTTCTTC

d_gene: .
j_gene: TRBJ1-2
v_gene: TRBV6-5
abundance: .
CDR3aa: CASRRPGEGYGYTF
CDR3nt: TGTGCCAGCAGAAGACCAGGGGAGGGTTATGGCTACACCTTC

d_gene: .
j_gene: TRBJ2-5
v_gene: TRBV5-4
abundance: .
CDR3aa: CASSLERFGETQYF
CDR3nt: TGTGCCAGCAGCTTAGAGAGGTTTGGTGAGACCCAGTACTTC

d_gene: .
j_gene: TRBJ2-6
v_gene: TRBV6-6
abundance: .
CDR3aa: CASSLLNRAGVKTF
CDR3nt: TGTGCCAGCAGCCTACTCAACCGGGCAGGGGTAAAGACTTTC

d_gene: .
j_gene: TRBJ2-3
v_gene: TRBV4-1
abundance: .
CDR3aa: CASSQDTAVSTDTQYF
CDR3nt: TGCGCCAGCAGCCAAGATACGGCTGTGAGCACAGATACGCAGTATTTT

d_gene: .
j_gene: TRBJ2-2
v_gene: TRBV6-5
abundance: .
CDR3aa: CASSYWQGADGELFF
CDR3nt: TGTGCCAGCAGTTACTGGCAGGGCGCGGACGGGGAGCTGTTTTTT

d_gene: .
j_gene: TRBJ2-7
v_gene: TRBV21-1
abundance: .
CDR3aa: CASSNRAWGKLDYEQYF
CDR3nt: TGTGCCAGCAGCAACCGCGCCTGGGGGAAGTTGGACTACGAGCAGTACTTC

d_gene: TRBD1
j_gene: TRBJ1-2
v_gene: TRBV7-8
abundance: .
CDR3aa: CASSKTGGIYGYTF
CDR3nt: TGTGCCAGCAGCAAGACAGGGGGAATCTATGGCTACACCTTC

d_gene: TRBD2
j_gene: TRBJ2-7
v_gene: TRBV10-2
abundance: once
CDR3aa: CASSLRGGLSEQYF
CDR3nt: TGCGCCAGCAGCCTACGGGGGGGCCTAAGTGAGCAGTACTTC

d_gene: .
j_gene: TRBJ1-2
v_gene: TRBV12-3/TRBV12-4
abundance: .
CDR3aa: CASSPTGSGGYTF
CDR3nt: TGTGCCAGCAGTCCAACAGGGTCTGGCGGCTACACCTTC

d_gene: .
j_gene: TRBJ1-1
v_gene: TRBV2
abundance: .
CDR3aa: CASRARGTNTEAFF
CDR3nt: TGTGCCAGCAGAGCTCGGGGGACGAACACTGAAGCTTTCTTT

d_gene: .
j_gene: TRBJ2-1
v_gene: TRBV6-1
abundance: .
CDR3aa: CASSEARAVGQFF
CDR3nt: TGTGCCAGCAGTGAAGCGCGGGCAGTCGGGCAGTTCTTC

d_gene: .
j_gene: TRBJ1-1
v_gene: TRBV5-1
abundance: .
CDR3aa: CASSLASGSTEAFF
CDR3nt: TGCGCCAGCAGCTTGGCCTCTGGGAGTACTGAAGCTTTCTTT

d_gene: .
j_gene: TRBJ1-6
v_gene: TRBV2
abundance: few
CDR3aa: CASSDGKRIHF
CDR3nt: TGTGCCAGCAGTGACGGAAAGAGAATCCACTTT

d_gene: .
j_gene: TRBJ2-3
v_gene: TRBV10-1
abundance: .
CDR3aa: CASSDDRLSTDTQYF
CDR3nt: TGCGCCAGCAGTGACGATCGTCTTAGCACAGATACGCAGTATTTT

d_gene: .
j_gene: TRBJ1-5
v_gene: TRBV15
abundance: .
CDR3aa: CATSGGNQPQHF
CDR3nt: TGTGCCACCAGCGGGGGGAATCAGCCCCAGCATTTT

d_gene: .
j_gene: TRBJ1-6
v_gene: TRBV7-2
abundance: .
CDR3aa: CASSPPGGRGNNSPLHF
CDR3nt: TGTGCCAGCAGCCCCCCTGGAGGCAGGGGAAATAATTCACCCCTCCACTTT

d_gene: .
j_gene: TRBJ1-1
v_gene: TRBV6-6
abundance: .
CDR3aa: CASSFAETPEAFF
CDR3nt: TGTGCCAGCAGTTTCGCAGAGACCCCTGAAGCTTTCTTT